A selection of T cell receptor beta chains follows, all from one sample in a study of blood T cell repertoires in COVID-19. The table came from immunoSEQ multiplex PCR; TCRdb's copy has only in-frame clones and leaves some out. The sample includes about 74,000 clones, 90% seen only once; the top ten take approximately 1.4%. The sample consisted of peripheral blood. These receptors were obtained from a man aged 50 to 59 with acute or convalescent COVID-19. CDR3s include the opening cysteine and the closing phenylalanine or tryptophan. Fields, in order: V gene, D gene, clone size, J gene, CDR3 DNA, CDR3 protein. A D gene is named only where the DNA matches it firmly. Size is omitted from some rows. Given values are once, few, many or a class for expanded clones.

TRBV28	TRBD2	-	TRBJ2-3	TGTGCCAGCAGTTCGCACTCGGGGGTAGCGGGGTTCACAGATACGCAGTATTTT	CASSSHSGVAGFTDTQYF
TRBV7-2	TRBD2	-	TRBJ2-2	TGTGCCAGCAGCGCGGGACTAGCGGGAGGGAACACCGGGGAGCTGTTTTTT	CASSAGLAGGNTGELFF
TRBV2	-	once	TRBJ1-1	TGTGCCAGCAGTGGCCCGAGTAGAGGCACTGAAGCTTTCTTT	CASSGPSRGTEAFF
TRBV28	TRBD2	-	TRBJ2-7	TGTGCCAGCAGTTTCTCGGTGCGCGGGAGGGCCCGGTCGGAGTACTTC	CASSFSVRGRARSEYF
TRBV7-2	-	-	TRBJ1-1	TGTGCCAGCAGCTTAGAGGCCGTGGAGCTTTCTGAAGCTTTCTTT	CASSLEAVELSEAFF
TRBV28	TRBD1	-	TRBJ2-7	TGTGCCAGCACCCAGGACAGGGGGAACTCCTACGAGCAGTACTTC	CASTQDRGNSYEQYF
TRBV6-5	-	-	TRBJ2-3	TGTGCCAGCAGCGAGCCGCAGGGGATCACAGATACGCAGTATTTT	CASSEPQGITDTQYF
TRBV19	TRBD1	-	TRBJ2-3	TGTGCCAGTAGTGAAGGACAGGGATCAGTCACAGATACGCAGTATTTT	CASSEGQGSVTDTQYF
TRBV6-5	TRBD1	once	TRBJ1-2	TGTGCCAGCAGTCGACAGGGCGATTTCCTATGGGGCTACACCTTC	CASSRQGDFLWGYTF
TRBV18	-	-	TRBJ1-1	TGTGCCAGCTCACCAAGCTTGAACACTGAAGCTTTCTTT	CASSPSLNTEAFF
TRBV6-5	TRBD2	-	TRBJ2-2	TGTGCCAGCAGTACCTCTAGCGGGGGGGCCGGGGAGCTGTTTTTT	CASSTSSGGAGELFF
TRBV7-9	-	-	TRBJ1-1	TGTGCCAGCAGCTCAACTAGGACAGCGGACATGAACACTGAAGCTTTCTTT	CASSSTRTADMNTEAFF
TRBV6-1	-	-	TRBJ1-2	TGTGCCAGCAGTGAAATTCTAGGGGTGAGGGGCTACACCTTC	CASSEILGVRGYTF
TRBV2	-	-	TRBJ1-5	TGTGCCAGCAGTGTTGGGGAGGTCGGCAATCAGCCCCAGCATTTT	CASSVGEVGNQPQHF
TRBV7-9	-	once	TRBJ1-5	TGTGCCAGCAGCTACGGAGGAGGCAATCAGCCCCAGCATTTT	CASSYGGGNQPQHF
TRBV4-1	-	-	TRBJ1-1	TGCGCCAGCAGCCAAGGCGGGACGATTAAGAACACTGAAGCTTTCTTT	CASSQGGTIKNTEAFF
TRBV5-6	TRBD2	-	TRBJ2-1	TGTGCCAGCAGCTACCTGGGCGGGAGGTCCTACAATGAGCAGTTCTTC	CASSYLGGRSYNEQFF
TRBV10-2	TRBD1	-	TRBJ1-1	TGCGCCAGCAGAGGGGACAGGGGAGGGACTGAAGCTTTCTTT	CASRGDRGGTEAFF
TRBV6-5	TRBD1	-	TRBJ1-1	TGTGCCAGCAGTTACGTTGGGACAGGGAAAGGCACTGAAGCTTTCTTT	CASSYVGTGKGTEAFF
TRBV9	TRBD1	-	TRBJ1-2	TGTGCCAGCAGCCCCGGACAGGTGAAGAACTATGGCTACACCTTC	CASSPGQVKNYGYTF
TRBV5-1	TRBD1	-	TRBJ2-7	TGCGCCAGCAGCGCGCGGACAGGGTCCTACGAGCAGTACTTC	CASSARTGSYEQYF
TRBV27	TRBD1	-	TRBJ1-2	TGTGCCAGCAGTTTATCGTGGGACAGAATTAACTATGGCTACACCTTC	CASSLSWDRINYGYTF
TRBV7-2	-	-	TRBJ2-1	TGTGCCAGCAGCTTAAGGCCCCCGGGAAGAGACTGGTTCAATGAGCAGTTCTTC	CASSLRPPGRDWFNEQFF
TRBV5-4	-	-	TRBJ1-3	TGTGCCAGCAGCTGGGGGGGGGCCTCTGGAAACACCATATATTTT	CASSWGGASGNTIYF
TRBV28	TRBD2	-	TRBJ2-3	TGTGCCAGCAGTTCAGTAGCGGGAGTGGCAGATACGCAGTATTTT	CASSSVAGVADTQYF
TRBV15	TRBD1	-	TRBJ1-6	TGTGCCACCAGCAGAGATCTGACAGGGGGCTCACCCCTCCACTTT	CATSRDLTGGSPLHF
TRBV7-9	-	-	TRBJ2-1	TGTGCCAGCAGCTCTACAGACAGGGGAGGGACCTACAATGAGCAGTTCTTC	CASSSTDRGGTYNEQFF
TRBV7-2	TRBD2	-	TRBJ2-7	TGTGCCAGCAGCTGGCCGACTAGCGGGAGGGCACACGAGCAGTACTTC	CASSWPTSGRAHEQYF
TRBV19	TRBD1	-	TRBJ1-5	TGTGCCAGTAGTATAGATCTGGGACAGGGGGCCCAGCCCCAGCATTTT	CASSIDLGQGAQPQHF
TRBV9	-	-	TRBJ2-1	TGTGCCAGCAGCCCGACTAGTCCCTACAATGAGCAGTTCTTC	CASSPTSPYNEQFF
TRBV4-2	-	-	TRBJ2-3	TGTGCCAGCAGCCAAGGAAGGGGGTATAATGGTCCTGGCACAGATACGCAGTATTTT	CASSQGRGYNGPGTDTQYF
TRBV7-9	TRBD1	-	TRBJ1-6	TGTGCCAGCAGCTTAGTCAGGGGGAAGGATTCACCCCTCCACTTT	CASSLVRGKDSPLHF
TRBV19	-	-	TRBJ1-2	TGTGCCAGTCATACCCCCGGGGGGGCAGGACGCTATGGCTACACCTTC	CASHTPGGAGRYGYTF
TRBV25-1	TRBD1	-	TRBJ1-1	TGTGCCAGCAGTGAATACGGCAGGGGGCAGGAAGCTTTCTTT	CASSEYGRGQEAFF
TRBV7-8	TRBD1	-	TRBJ2-1	TGTGCCAGCAGTCAGACAGGGGAGCAGTTCTTC	CASSQTGEQFF
TRBV9	TRBD2	-	TRBJ2-5	TGTGCCAGCAGCGATGGGACTAGCGGGGGGCACCCCCCAGAGACCCAGTACTTC	CASSDGTSGGHPPETQYF
TRBV19	TRBD1	-	TRBJ1-5	TGTGCCAGTAGTGGGACAGGGGGCAATCAGCCCCAGCATTTT	CASSGTGGNQPQHF
TRBV5-1	-	-	TRBJ1-6	TGCGCCAGCAGCTCAGAGAGGAATTCACCCCTCCACTTT	CASSSERNSPLHF
TRBV4-2	TRBD2	-	TRBJ2-1	TGTGCCAGCAGCTCGTCGGGACTAAATCCCTCCAATGAGCAGTTCTTC	CASSSSGLNPSNEQFF